Shown below are 6 T cell receptor beta chains from a single sample sequenced in a study of T cell repertoires in cytomegalovirus infection (dated by TCRdb to between 2017 and 2020). This specimen's treatment or condition label, interpreted: in vitro stimulation with specific CMV peptide epitopes to enrich CMV-specific T cells. No antigen is known for these receptors. This sample was sequenced with an Illumina HiSeq 1500. Through fastp at Q25 and MiXCR, TCRdb rebuilt clones from the public reads, retaining in-frame beta chains. Each entry merges the rows of one CDR3 protein and shows their most common DNA and genes. In this sample the table shows some 350,000 distinct CDR3 sequences, under 35% of which occur a single time. The top ten clones comprise 15% to 20% of the sample. This specimen was cultured PBMCs, taken from culture after CMV antigen stimulation. Receptors were obtained from a human donor in good health (CMV status not recorded). Some clones in this sample may be carry-over from other donors' samples.

The J gene is TRBJ2-7, the V gene TRBV11-2, with D maybe TRBD1 (6 bases). The CDR3 runs to 14 residues. V gave up 6 bases and J gave up 6 bases, with 18 bases separating them. The germline V gene has CDR1 SGHAT and CDR2 FQNNGV. In DNA form, the CDR3 reads TGTGCCAGCAGGGGGTGGACAGAGGCCGGCGAGCAGTACTTC. This codes for CASRGWTEAGEQYF.

This chain uses TRBV27 with TRBJ1-6, with TRBD1 identical over 10 bases. CDR1 is MNHEY and CDR2 is SMNVEV in the germline V gene (reference sequence). Trimming cost V 5 bases and J 0 bases; bases outside gene matches: 10. This CDR3 spans 19 amino acids. The DNA for the CDR3 is TGTGCCAGCAGTACCGCCGGACAGGGGGAGGGCTCCTATAATTCACCCCTCCACTTT. This encodes CASSTAGQGEGSYNSPLHF.

The J gene is TRBJ2-7, the V gene TRBV28, with 7 bases that match TRBD2. The junction had 7 bases not matched to a gene; V was cut back by 5 bases and J by 0 bases. Germline V lookup: CDR1 MDHEN, CDR2 SYDVKM. This CDR3 is built from 15 residues. The CDR3 DNA reads as TGTGCCAGCAGTACATCCGGGACTACCTCCTACGAGCAGTACTTC. Its translation is CASSTSGTTSYEQYF.

Many counts were recorded for this clonotype. The V gene is TRBV28, the J gene TRBJ2-6; D remains unclear. Germline CDR1 and CDR2: MDHEN and SYDVKM. The CDR3 sequence is 13 residues long. With 8 bases removed from V and 1 base from J, the gap between germline ends came to 6 bases. Written as DNA, the CDR3 is TGTGCCAGCCTTGTTTCTGGGGCCAACGTCCTGACTTTC. It codes for CASLVSGANVLTF.

The table lists this clonotype with a few counts. The rearrangement uses TRBV19 and TRBJ1-3; 7 bases match TRBD1. The germline gives CDR1 LNHDA, CDR2 SQIVND (reference sequence). The CDR3 totals 16 residues. Trimming removed 6 bases from V and 4 bases from J; junction bases left unmatched: 12. The CDR3 loop reads CASSRDRRSYGNTIYF. DNA for the CDR3: TGTGCCAGTAGCCGGGACAGAAGATCTTACGGAAACACCATATATTTT.

This clonotype was observed once. The CDR3 DNA follows: TGTGCCAGCAGGTTGGGGCTTCCCAGCTCCTACGAGCAGTACTTC. Amino acid sequence: CASRLGLPSSYEQYF. The chain carries TRBV6-1 and TRBJ2-7, with TRBD1 as a possible D gene (5 bases). The CDR3 is 15 amino acids. Trimming cost V 6 bases and J 0 bases, with 15 bases left between them. The V gene's germline CDR1 is MNHNS and CDR2 SASEGT.